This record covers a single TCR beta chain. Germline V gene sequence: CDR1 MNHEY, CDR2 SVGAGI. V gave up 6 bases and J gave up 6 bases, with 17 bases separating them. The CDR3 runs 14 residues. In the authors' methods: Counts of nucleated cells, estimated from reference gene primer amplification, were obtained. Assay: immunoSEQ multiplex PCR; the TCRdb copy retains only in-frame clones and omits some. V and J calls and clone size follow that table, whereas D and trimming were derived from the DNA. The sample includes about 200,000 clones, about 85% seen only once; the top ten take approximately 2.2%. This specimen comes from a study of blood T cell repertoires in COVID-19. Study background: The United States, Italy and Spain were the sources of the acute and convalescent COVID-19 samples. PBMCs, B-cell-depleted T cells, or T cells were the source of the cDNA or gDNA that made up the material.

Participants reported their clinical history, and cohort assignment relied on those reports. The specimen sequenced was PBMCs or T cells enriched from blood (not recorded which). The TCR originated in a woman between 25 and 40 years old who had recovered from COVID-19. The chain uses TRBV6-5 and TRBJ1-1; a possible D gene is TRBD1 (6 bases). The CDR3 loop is CASRRTVGGAEAFF. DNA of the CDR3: TGTGCCAGCAGACGGACAGTCGGTGGCGCTGAAGCTTTCTTT.